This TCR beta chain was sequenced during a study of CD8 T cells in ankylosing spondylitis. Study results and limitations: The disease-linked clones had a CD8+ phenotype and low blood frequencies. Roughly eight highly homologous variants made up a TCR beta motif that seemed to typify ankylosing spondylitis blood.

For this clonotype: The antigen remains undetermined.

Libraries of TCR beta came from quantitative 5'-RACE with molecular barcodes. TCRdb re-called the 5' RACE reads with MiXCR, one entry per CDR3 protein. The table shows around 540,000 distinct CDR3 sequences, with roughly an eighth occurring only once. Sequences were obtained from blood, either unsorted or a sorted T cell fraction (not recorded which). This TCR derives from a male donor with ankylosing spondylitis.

The CDR3: CASSSRGEDREAFF. The CDR3 DNA reads TGTGCCAGCTCCTCCAGGGGCGAGGACCGGGAAGCTTTCTTT. The gene calls are TRBV7-9 and TRBJ1-1, with D possibly matching TRBD1 (6 bases). Trimming removed 8 bases from V and 8 bases from J, with 21 bases in between. The CDR3 has 14 amino acids. Germline V CDR1 and CDR2: SEHNR, FQNEAQ (reference sequence).